This T cell receptor (beta chain) comes out of a study of graft-versus-host responses after intestinal transplantation (dated by TCRdb to the early 2020s). Broadly, across the study: The transplants that recipients got were multivisceral, liver-intestinal, or isolated intestinal. Every recipient was given anti-thymocyte globulin induction, followed by around three years of maintenance tacrolimus and steroids. After intestinal transplantation, graft-versus-host and host-versus-graft alloreactive T cell clones were followed in the graft, circulation and bone marrow using bulk TCR-beta CDR3 sequencing. Alloreactive clones were identified by sequencing pre-transplant mixed lymphocyte reaction products and comparing them with unstimulated pre-transplant donor and recipient T cells. Of the 20 to 25 intestinal transplant recipients enrolled in the cohort, one of whom was a retransplant, a few patients without pretransplant specimens were excluded. Donor T cell macrochimerism was defined as a peak of at least 4% donor T cells among recipient peripheral blood mononuclear cells. Instead of going to the commercial service, samples from a few later patients were sequenced in-house on an Illumina MiSeq and processed with MiXCR.

The method was the immunoSEQ multiplex PCR assay. In most patients, genomic DNA was isolated using the Qiagen DNeasy Blood and Tissue Kit and sent frozen to Adaptive Biotechnologies for TCR sequencing. Adaptive Biotechnologies carried out high-throughput TCR-beta CDR3 sequencing of genomic DNA for most patients. The study's own analysis went as follows. TCR sequencing data were retrieved from Adaptive's ImmunoSEQ software for 15 to 20 patients, whereas three other patients were processed with MiXCR and VDJtools. To correct CD4 versus CD8 sorting errors, any sequence found in both subsets at a frequency ratio below 5:1 was removed. CDR3 nucleotide sequences shared by donor and recipient were removed because the origin of these sequences could not be assigned. To count as alloreactive, a clone needed at least 2-fold expansion over unstimulated cells and a minimum CFSE-low frequency of 0.002% (template counts) or 0.001% (read counts). Clones were considered mappable if detected in sequenced pre-transplant spleen, lymph node, or MLR CFSE-low populations of the donor or recipient. Cumulative frequency of alloreactive clones was calculated as a percentage of all sequences weighted by copy number. Not all clones reach the TCRdb copy of this immuneACCESS table, which keeps in-frame sequences only. Checked studies attribute under half of the gap to unresolved V genes and leave the rest unexplained. V, J and clone size reflect that table, while D and trimming were determined from the DNA. The sample has over 65,000 clones on record, about 91% of them singletons. 7.6% of the sample is taken by the ten largest.

Based on the germline V gene (reference sequence), the CDR1 and CDR2 sequences are SEHNR and FQNEAQ. Measured from the cysteine to the phenylalanine, the CDR3 is 14 residues long. Kept here is only the CDR3 DNA, which spans 42 bases and is read in frame from base 1. V drops 3 bases and J drops 7 bases, leaving 13 bases in between. The time point label of this sample denotes: cells obtained before transplantation from donor or recipient. CD3+CD4+ and CD3+CD8+ populations were FACS-sorted from unstimulated pre-transplant donor and recipient cells taken from spleen or lymph nodes. Study-level results and caveats: Early after transplant, declines in HvG clones were associated with peak levels of circulating GvH clones. Patients with donor T cell macrochimerism had high GvH to HvG T cell clonal ratios in their allografts. The conclusions were limited by the relatively low number and heterogeneity of the intestinal transplant patients. GvH clones were detected in recipient bone marrow, and some appeared earlier in ileal mucosa or blood, consistent with an intestinal mucosal origin.

This clone occurred a few times. The target of this receptor is not known. The record has no base qualities; no much larger clone is one base away. Sequencing used unstimulated CD8+ T cells sorted from spleen or lymph node cells, obtained before transplant. The TCR sequence derives from a human donor who was the organ donor for an intestinal transplant. Rearrangement joined TRBV7-9 to TRBJ1-5; TRBD1 could be the D gene, as 5 bases match. The DNA sequence is as follows: TGTGCCAGCAGCTTTGTGGGACCTCAGCAGCCCCAGCATTTT. Its translation reads: CASSFVGPQQPQHF.